This TCR beta chain was sequenced for a study of cytomegalovirus exposure and HLA in healthy donors (dated by TCRdb to about 2017). Background for the entire study: According to an earlier analysis of 587 of the donors, 200 million or so T cells yielded 100 million or so unique TCR beta sequences and approximately 300 Gb of sequence data. An early release that covered fewer than 800 HLA-typed donors contained approximately 300 gigabases of sequencing data and 70 million to 100 million unique TCR sequences. The genetic ancestry cluster associated with self-reported Caucasian donors included around 76% of the 300 to 450 genotyped donors. The study was designed to test whether signatures of past pathogen exposure could be identified by cataloging public T cell receptors. Using immunosequencing, the study profiled T cell repertoires from 640 or so subjects and related those repertoires to cytomegalovirus serostatus. A separate validation cohort of about 110 different subjects was used in addition to the roughly 700-subject first cohort. To predict cytomegalovirus infection status, the study combined high-throughput TCR immunosequencing, statistical association of individual TCRs with disease status, and machine learning. A later analysis re-examined previously published TCR beta repertoires from 500 to 700 donors and added high-resolution HLA genotyping to investigate patterns of TCR occurrence. The later analysis used no new phenotypic data to find candidate immune exposures, relying instead on TCR beta sequences and their occurrence across donors. To decide whether each TCR beta V gene segment behaved as functional or pseudogenic, an earlier analysis of 587 of the donors relied on high-throughput TCR beta sequencing. Donor age, sex, ethnicity and CMV serostatus were collected together with the repertoire data. Genome-wide SNP genotypes for about 55% of the roughly 670 donors were used in a later genetic analysis, which treated that subset as a discovery cohort. All discovery cohort repertoires had been generated on a single sequencing platform. Class I and class II HLA loci were covered by the typing at four-digit resolution. The number of typed donors differed by locus: about 620-640 for A, B, C, DRB1 and DQB1; approximately 520 for DQA1; approximately 600 for DPA1; and 400 to 480 for DPB1. About five DR-DQ haplotypes were treated as single units for association and clustering because of strong linkage in the cohort. On average, around 240,000 unique TCR beta nucleotide sequences were sequenced per donor among 398 genotyped donors of the cohort, with roughly 19% of those sequences being non-productive.

The receptor library was made with the immunoSEQ multiplex PCR assay. For the multiplex PCR, a mixture combining 60 forward primers for TCR Vbeta segments and 13 reverse primers for TCR Jbeta segments was used. The CDR3 region of rearranged TCR beta genes was amplified from genomic DNA by a multiplex PCR assay. On the Illumina HiSeq System, the amplified TCR beta libraries were sequenced as 87-base-pair reads. The paper's processing steps were these. A later analysis tallied approximately 87 million unique TCR beta chains across the 666 repertoires, and approximately 11 million of those chains were shared by two or more donors. Raw reads were error-corrected and collapsed into unique sequences by a nearest-neighbor algorithm in which closely related sequences were merged to remove PCR and sequencing errors. To assign V, D and J gene segments, CDR3 sequences were aligned to IMGT reference sequences. For a sequence to be retained, at least a six-nucleotide match to both a V gene segment and a J gene segment was required. Rearrangements were called productive when the CDR3 lacked stop codons and stayed in frame with V and J; all others were non-productive. CDR3 was defined by IMGT convention, running from the second conserved V-encoded cysteine to the conserved J-encoded phenylalanine. The earlier analysis of some 550 of the donors excluded any sequence lacking an unambiguous match to a single V gene segment. An earlier analysis of roughly 590 of the donors called V segments functional above 56.7% productive rearrangements and segregating when the between-donor standard deviation exceeded 5%. A statistical classification framework was built to diagnose cytomegalovirus status from the catalog of TCR beta chain sequences. In a later analysis, TCR nucleotide sequences were compared against IMGT/GENE-DB human TR gene sequences so that V and J genes could be assigned. A later analysis assigned CDR3 sequences and most-parsimonious VDJ recombination scenarios with the TCRdist pipeline. A later analysis defined each TCR beta chain by its CDR3 amino acid sequence plus V-gene family, and excluded reads lacking a unique V-gene family. In a later analysis, around 600 highly shared, low-generation-probability nucleotide sequences were removed to address suspected cross-contamination and a sequencing artifact. For each public chain, a later analysis derived a clonal expansion index from normalized ranks of inferred template counts within each repertoire. Generation probabilities in a later analysis came from a VDJ recombination model fitted to out-of-frame rearrangements, and those results were checked against IGoR. Hypergeometric tests were used in a later analysis to score TCR-TCR, TCR-HLA and TCR-CMV co-occurrence, with a repertoire-size bias correction applied to the TCR pairs. A later analysis estimated false discovery rates by permuting HLA or CMV assignments 20 times. In a later analysis, co-occurring TCRs were grouped using DBSCAN, with TCRdist sequence similarity added in when clustering inside HLA-allele-positive subsets. Repertoires with fewer than 30,000 or more than 120,000 public chains were left out of co-occurrence clustering, as were a few repertoires with anomalous nucleotide sharing. Held by TCRdb, this immuneACCESS table contains in-frame sequences only and omits some clones. Under half of the omission traces to an unresolved V gene where checked; the cause of the rest is unknown. V and J calls and clone size are those listed in that table; D and trimming were worked out from the DNA. The sample table lists 120,000 to 150,000 clones, over 75% of them with a count of one. The ten top clones hold approximately 2.9% of the sample.

The germline V and J ends show losses of 3 bases and 1 base respectively, and no gene match explains 5 bases of the junction. The germline V gene yields SGDLS for CDR1 and YYNGEE for CDR2. The CDR3 covers 17 residues, taking in both the cysteine and the phenylalanine. The DNA shown is the 51-base CDR3, in frame from base 1. The investigation overall reported the following: Compared with equally common non-associated chains, HLA-associated TCR beta chains in a later analysis were more clonally expanded and had lower generation probabilities. This cohort had only TCR beta chains sequenced, and the lack of alpha or paired-chain data limited which features could be detected. Most TCR sequences were seen in very few donors, while some public TCRs were found in many individuals. A group of highly shared sequence variants was considered likely to be a technical artifact of the sequencing pipeline. The classifier was reported to diagnose cytomegalovirus status with high specificity and sensitivity in both the original cohort and the validation cohort. Because some donors lacked HLA typing at each locus, the association tests relied only on the typed subset. In an earlier analysis of approximately 590 of the donors, most TCR beta V segments appeared in productive rearrangements about 90% or about 30% of the time, broadly matching IMGT annotations. Correlated functional status among segregating V segments might be attributable to linkage disequilibrium, but an unknown experimental factor could not be ruled out. In vitro tests confirmed that a few of the cytomegalovirus-associated TCR beta chains recognize cytomegalovirus antigens. A further reported finding was that TCR beta sequences accurately predicted the HLA-A and HLA-B alleles for most subjects in the first cohort. The only immune exposure information available for the cohort was CMV serostatus. Most CMV-associated TCR beta chains appeared to be HLA-restricted in a later analysis, and the HLA associations seemed to be driven largely by CMV exposure. A later genetic analysis reported fewer N-insertions in productive TCRs among donors in an Asian-associated ancestry cluster than the roughly 690-donor mean. The study gave a list of 150 to 200 TCR beta chains associated with cytomegalovirus. According to a later analysis, parvovirus B19, influenza, CMV and Epstein-Barr virus appeared linked to several top co-occurrence clusters. Some IMGT-functional V segments, including TRBV6-2 and TRBV6-3, could not be told apart with the 87-base-pair reads, so those segments were excluded. Sequencing depth was assumed to be roughly uniform across donors in the presence/absence analyses, though that assumption may not hold. The authors suggested that the approach could potentially be extended to other disease states and immunological phenotypes. At a false discovery rate of 0.05, a later analysis linked under 20,000 TCR beta sequences to specific HLA alleles. When HLA alleles, especially DR and DQ, strongly co-occurred, TCR associations were difficult to assign to individual alleles. V-gene and J-gene trimming of TCR beta chains was associated with a missense DCLRE1C variant in a later genetic analysis, and the association was replicated in an independent cohort. A later analysis found that TCR association rates varied across HLA loci, with DRB1 alleles showing the most associated TCRs and HLA-C alleles the fewest. The earlier analysis of some 540 of the donors excluded some 16 rarely observed V segments, including chromosome 9 orphons, because counts were too low.

About this clone itself: This clone's antigen is unknown. No much larger clone exists at a distance of one base, and base qualities are not known.

In total, fewer than 750 healthy bone marrow donors made up the cohort. At the time of sampling, every cohort member was nominally healthy, though immune exposures that went unrecorded were likely present. The donor tested CMV seronegative, placing the donor among the 350 or so seronegative members of the cohort. Every donor gave a peripheral blood sample, and the peripheral blood mononuclear cells from that sample were used for TCR beta sequencing. The Qiagen DNeasy Blood Extraction Kit was used to extract genomic DNA from the blood cell samples. The TCR comes from a woman aged 25 to 39 in good health and CMV-seronegative. This sequence uses TRBV9 and TRBJ2-2; 11 central bases correspond to TRBD1. Sequenced material: PBMCs. The CDR3 corresponds to CASSADRGPGNTGELFF. The DNA reads as follows: TGTGCCAGCAGCGCGGACAGGGGGCCAGGGAACACCGGGGAGCTGTTTTTT. With the portions outside the CDR3 filled from the reference TRBV9 and TRBJ2-2 genes, the complete variable region becomes DSGVTQTPKHLITATGQRVTLRCSPRSGDLSVYWYQQSLDQGLQFLIQYYNGEERAKGNILERFSAQQFPDLHSELNLSSLELGDSALYFCASSADRGPGNTGELFFGEGSRLTVL.